A single sample is the source of the 7 T cell receptor beta chains below, sequenced in a study of OX40 agonist ivuxolimab in advanced cancers. The method was immunoSEQ multiplex PCR; TCRdb's version includes in-frame clones alone and lacks a portion of them. Of about 62,000 clones in the sample, 79% were seen once. The sequences come from CD4+ or CD8+ T cells sorted from blood, collected in a trial of the OX40 agonist ivuxolimab. Receptors originate from an adult with an advanced solid tumor such as melanoma, head and neck, liver or kidney cancer.

The rearrangement joins TRBV7-9 to TRBJ2-7, with 10 bases lining up with TRBD1. Trimming cost V 1 base and J 3 bases; bases outside gene matches: 3. Germline values: CDR1 SEHNR, CDR2 FQNEAQ (reference sequence). This CDR3 has 15 amino acids. The CDR3, as DNA: TGTGCCAGCAGCTTAGAGGACAGGGGGGACTACGAGCAGTACTTC. Its protein product is CASSLEDRGDYEQYF.

The chain uses TRBV7-2 and TRBJ2-7; TRBD2 aligns across 7 bases. Germline V gene sequence: CDR1 SGHTA, CDR2 FQGNSA. Trimming cost V 3 bases and J 3 bases; bases outside gene matches: 2. The CDR3 sequence is 13 residues long. CDR3 nucleotides: TGTGCCAGCAGCTTTAGCGGGTACTACGAGCAGTACTTC. Encoded protein: CASSFSGYYEQYF.

The genes are TRBV11-2 and TRBJ1-1; 10 bases match TRBD1. The CDR3 covers 17 residues. Per the germline V gene, CDR1 is SGHAT and CDR2 is FQNNGV. With V trimmed by 1 base and J by 1 base, 6 bases remained unmatched. The CDR3 DNA follows: TGTGCCAGCAGCTTAGGAGGGGACAGGGGTAAGAACACTGAAGCTTTCTTT. Translation: CASSLGGDRGKNTEAFF.

This clone has only a few counts. The gene calls are TRBV7-9 and TRBJ2-3, with D possibly called TRBD1 or TRBD2 (5 bases each). The CDR3 sequence is 18 residues long. The germline gives CDR1 SEHNR, CDR2 FQNEAQ (reference sequence). V lost 2 bases, J lost 2 bases, and 20 bases lay in between. For the CDR3, the DNA is TGTGCCAGCAGCTTATCCAGCGCTCGGGGCCGGCCCACAGATACGCAGTATTTT. Encoded protein: CASSLSSARGRPTDTQYF.

Points on this clone: The sample carries other DNA sequences with the same CDR3. V and J are TRBV19 and TRBJ2-7; D possibly matches TRBD1 or TRBD2 (6 bases each). The CDR3 totals 15 residues. Trimming took off 6 bases at V and 3 bases at J, with 18 bases between the two ends. Germline-derived CDR1 and CDR2 are LNHDA and SQIVND (reference sequence). The CDR3: CASRLKTGLNYEQYF. DNA for the CDR3: TGTGCCAGTAGACTAAAGACAGGACTAAACTACGAGCAGTACTTC.

The V and J genes are TRBV5-1 and TRBJ2-3; 10 nucleotides align to TRBD2. The V gene's germline CDR1 is SGHRS and CDR2 YFSETQ. V lost 4 bases, J lost 0 bases, and 5 bases stayed unmatched. This CDR3 is built from 16 residues. The DNA of the CDR3 is TGCGCCAGCAGCCTTCTAGCGGGGGCCAGCACAGATACGCAGTATTTT. Protein sequence: CASSLLAGASTDTQYF.

This chain joins TRBV4-3 and TRBJ2-7, with 10 bases identical to TRBD1. V dropped 4 bases and J dropped 6; count of bases not matched to a gene: 9. Germline values: CDR1 LGHNA, CDR2 YSLEER. The CDR3 consists of 15 residues. Here the CDR3 DNA reads TGCGCCAGCAGCCGAGGGACCGGGACAGGGGTCGAGCAGTACTTC. Encoded protein: CASSRGTGTGVEQYF.